Here is one T cell receptor (beta chain) with its context. Its target is not known. The source of the sample is a study of cytomegalovirus exposure and HLA in healthy donors. General study findings and limits: Sequencing likely produced, as an artifact, a cluster of highly shared sequence variants.

Primers for the PCR totalled 60 Vbeta and 13 Jbeta. TCRdb's copy holds only in-frame clones and misses some; the assay was immunoSEQ multiplex PCR. The sample has 130,000 to 150,000 clones; 79% are singletons. The sequence was collected from a man younger than 35 in good health and CMV-seronegative. Sequenced: PBMCs.

The CDR3 nucleotides are TGTGCCAGCAGTTTATCAAGGGGTTCAGAGACCCAGTACTTC. Translated: CASSLSRGSETQYF. This sequence joins TRBV27 and TRBJ2-5; a weak D match, TRBD1 (5 bases). Looked up from germline, CDR1 is MNHEY and CDR2 is SMNVEV (reference sequence). Trimming took 0 bases from V and 4 from J, leaving 9 bases between them. The CDR3 is 14 amino acids.